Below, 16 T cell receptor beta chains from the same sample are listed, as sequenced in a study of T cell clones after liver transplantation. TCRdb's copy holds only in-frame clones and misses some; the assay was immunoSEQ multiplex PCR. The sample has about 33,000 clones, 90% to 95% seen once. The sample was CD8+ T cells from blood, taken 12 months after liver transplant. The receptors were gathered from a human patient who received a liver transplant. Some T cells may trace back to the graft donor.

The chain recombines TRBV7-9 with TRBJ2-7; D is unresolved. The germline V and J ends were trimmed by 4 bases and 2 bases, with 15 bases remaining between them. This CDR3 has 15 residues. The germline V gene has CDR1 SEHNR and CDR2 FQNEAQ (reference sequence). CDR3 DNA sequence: TGTGCCAGCAGCTCCCCTCCCGGGTCCCCCTACGAGCAGTACTTC. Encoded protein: CASSSPPGSPYEQYF.

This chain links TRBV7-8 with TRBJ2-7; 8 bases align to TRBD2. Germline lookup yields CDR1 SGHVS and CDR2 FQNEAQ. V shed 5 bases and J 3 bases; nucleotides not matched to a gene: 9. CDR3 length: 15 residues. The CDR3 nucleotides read TGTGCCAGCAGCCTGGCGGGAGGATCGGGCTACGAGCAGTACTTC. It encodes CASSLAGGSGYEQYF. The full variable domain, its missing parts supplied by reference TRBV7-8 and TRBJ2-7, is GAGVSQSPRYKVAKRGQDVALRCDPISGHVSLFWYQQALGQGPEFLTYFQNEAQLDKSGLPSDRFFAERPEGSVSTLKIQRTQQEDSAVYLCASSLAGGSGYEQYFGPGTRLTVT.

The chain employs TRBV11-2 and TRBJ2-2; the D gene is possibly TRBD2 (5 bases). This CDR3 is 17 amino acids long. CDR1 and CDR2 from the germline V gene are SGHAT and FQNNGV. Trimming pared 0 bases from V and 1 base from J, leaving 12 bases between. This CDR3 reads CASSLEGWRLNTGELFF. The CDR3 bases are TGTGCCAGCAGCTTAGAAGGTTGGAGGTTGAACACCGGGGAGCTGTTTTTT.

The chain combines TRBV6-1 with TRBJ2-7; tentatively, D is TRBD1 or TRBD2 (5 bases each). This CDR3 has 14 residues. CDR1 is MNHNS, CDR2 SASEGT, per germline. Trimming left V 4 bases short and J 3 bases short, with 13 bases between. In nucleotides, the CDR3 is TGTGCCAGCAGTGGGTGGGGGTACCTCTACGAGCAGTACTTC. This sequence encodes CASSGWGYLYEQYF.

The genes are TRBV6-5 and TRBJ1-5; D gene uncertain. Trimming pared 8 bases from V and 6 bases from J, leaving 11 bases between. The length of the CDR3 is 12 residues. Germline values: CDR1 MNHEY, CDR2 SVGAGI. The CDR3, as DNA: TGTGCCAGCTGGGAGGGAGGTCAGCCCCAGCATTTT. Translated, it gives CASWEGGQPQHF.

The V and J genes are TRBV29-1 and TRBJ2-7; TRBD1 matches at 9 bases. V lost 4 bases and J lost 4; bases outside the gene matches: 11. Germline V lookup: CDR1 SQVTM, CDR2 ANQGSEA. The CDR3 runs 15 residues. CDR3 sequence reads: CSVAERDRERYEQYF. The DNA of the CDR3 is TGCAGCGTTGCGGAAAGGGACAGGGAGAGGTACGAGCAGTACTTC.

The CDR3 DNA reads as TGTGCCACCAGGGACGGCACAGATACGCAGTATTTT. Protein: CATRDGTDTQYF. V is TRBV6-6 and J is TRBJ2-3; D may correspond to TRBD1 or TRBD2 (5 bases each). The ends were cut back, 10 bases at V and 1 base at J, with 9 bases in the middle. Germline values: CDR1 MNHNY, CDR2 SVGAGI (reference sequence). The CDR3 spans 12 residues.

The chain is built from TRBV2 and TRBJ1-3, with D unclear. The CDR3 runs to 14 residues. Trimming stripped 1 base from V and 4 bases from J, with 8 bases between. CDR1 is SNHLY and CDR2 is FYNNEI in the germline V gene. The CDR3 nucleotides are TGTGCCAGCAGTGAAGGCGGAGCAGGAAACACCATATATTTT. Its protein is CASSEGGAGNTIYF. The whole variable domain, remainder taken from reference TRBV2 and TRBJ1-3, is EPEVTQTPSHQVTQMGQEVILRCVPISNHLYFYWYRQILGQKVEFLVSFYNNEISEKSEIFDDQFSVERPDGSNFTLKIRSTKLEDSAMYFCASSEGGAGNTIYFGEGSWLTVV.

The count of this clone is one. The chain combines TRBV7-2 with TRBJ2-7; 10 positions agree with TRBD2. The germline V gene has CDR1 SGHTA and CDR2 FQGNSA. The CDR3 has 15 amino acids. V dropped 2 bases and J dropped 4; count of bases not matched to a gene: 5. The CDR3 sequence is CASSLLAGAWYEQYF. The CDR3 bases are TGTGCCAGCAGCTTACTAGCGGGAGCTTGGTACGAGCAGTACTTC.

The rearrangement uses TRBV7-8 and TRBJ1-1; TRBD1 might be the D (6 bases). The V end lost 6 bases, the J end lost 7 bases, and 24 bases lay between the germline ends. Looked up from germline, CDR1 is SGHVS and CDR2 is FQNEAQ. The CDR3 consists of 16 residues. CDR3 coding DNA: TGTGCCAGCAGGCCGGGTCGGCAGGGGCTGGCTTTTGAAGCTTTCTTT. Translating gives CASRPGRQGLAFEAFF.

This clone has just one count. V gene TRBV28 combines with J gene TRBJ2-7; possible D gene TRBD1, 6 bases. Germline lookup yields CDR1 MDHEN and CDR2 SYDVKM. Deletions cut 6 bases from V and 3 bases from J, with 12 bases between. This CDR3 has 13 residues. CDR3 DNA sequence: TGTGCCAGCAGCCTGGGACAAGACTACGAGCAGTACTTC. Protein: CASSLGQDYEQYF.

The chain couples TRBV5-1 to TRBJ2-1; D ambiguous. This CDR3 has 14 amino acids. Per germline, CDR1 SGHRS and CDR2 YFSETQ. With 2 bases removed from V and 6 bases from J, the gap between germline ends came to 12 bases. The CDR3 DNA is TGCGCCAGCAGCTTCATGCCTTCGATCAATGAGCAGTTCTTC. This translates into CASSFMPSINEQFF.

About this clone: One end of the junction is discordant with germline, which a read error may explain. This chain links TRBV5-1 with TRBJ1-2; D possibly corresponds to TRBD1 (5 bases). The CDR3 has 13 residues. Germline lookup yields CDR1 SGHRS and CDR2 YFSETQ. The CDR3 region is CASSLDWDYGYAF. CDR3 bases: TGCGCCAGCAGCTTGGACTGGGACTATGGCTACGCCTTC.

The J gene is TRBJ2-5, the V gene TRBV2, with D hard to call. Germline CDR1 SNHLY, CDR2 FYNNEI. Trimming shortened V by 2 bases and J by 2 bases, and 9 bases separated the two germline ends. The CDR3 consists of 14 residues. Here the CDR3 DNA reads TGTGCCAGCAGTGAACGGCTACCTCAAGAGACCCAGTACTTC. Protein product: CASSERLPQETQYF.

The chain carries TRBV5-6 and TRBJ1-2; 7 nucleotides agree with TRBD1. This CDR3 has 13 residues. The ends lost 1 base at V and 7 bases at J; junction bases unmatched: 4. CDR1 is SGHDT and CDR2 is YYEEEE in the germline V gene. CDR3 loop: CASSLKGALGYTF. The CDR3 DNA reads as TGTGCCAGCAGCTTGAAGGGGGCGCTTGGCTACACCTTC.

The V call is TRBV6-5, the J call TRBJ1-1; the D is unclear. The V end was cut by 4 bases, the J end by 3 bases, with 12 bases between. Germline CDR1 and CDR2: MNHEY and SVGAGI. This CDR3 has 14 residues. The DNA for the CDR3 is TGTGCCAGCAGTTCCCCAGAGACTGACACTGAAGCTTTCTTT. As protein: CASSSPETDTEAFF.